This T cell receptor beta chain derives from a study of T cell clonality in common variable immunodeficiency. The study's findings and limits: Common variable immunodeficiency TCR beta sequences reportedly had fewer deletions and N-nucleotide insertions. CVID subjects had higher TCRbeta clonality than healthy controls, most marked in about a third.

Sequencing used immunoSEQ multiplex PCR; TCRdb keeps in-frame clones, though not all of them. Observed in the sample are tens of thousands of clones, none of them singletons. For this clone: The antigen remains undetermined. The CDR3 end falls 3 residues outside the read, so it is completed with the germline J gene.

This CDR3 region has 12 residues. Trimming removed 11 bases from V and 4 bases from J, with 12 bases in between. The germline CDR1 and CDR2 sequences are LNHDA and SQIVND (reference sequence). The rearrangement links TRBV19 to TRBJ2-1; possibly TRBD1 for D (5 bases). The source is a human donor with common variable immunodeficiency. The sequencing sample was made of peripheral blood mononuclear cells. CDR3 loop: CAVQGTYNEQFF. Incomplete CDR3 DNA: TGTGCCGTCCAGGGTACGTACAATGAG.